Listed below are T cell receptor beta chains from one sample, sequenced in a study of blood T cell repertoires in COVID-19. Assay: immunoSEQ multiplex PCR; the TCRdb copy retains only in-frame clones and omits some. Found here are more than 20,000 clones, roughly 88% of them singletons; the top ten hold about a sixth. The sample comprised peripheral blood. All receptors derive from a man between 65 and 79 years old with acute or convalescent COVID-19. The CDR3 runs from the conserved cysteine through the conserved F or W.

CDR3 protein: CASSYLQGLDTEAFF
V gene: TRBV7-8
J gene: TRBJ1-1

CDR3 protein: CAISDGEPGQGDEKLFF
V gene: TRBV10-3
J gene: TRBJ1-4

CDR3 protein: CASTEGDTDTQYF
V gene: TRBV5-1
J gene: TRBJ2-3

CDR3 protein: CASSLVTETQYF
V gene: TRBV7-9
J gene: TRBJ2-5

CDR3 protein: CSAGGTAEQFF
V gene: TRBV20-1
J gene: TRBJ2-1

CDR3 protein: CASSLEVDWGQGRNEQFF
V gene: TRBV5-1
J gene: TRBJ2-1

CDR3 protein: CSVEARVGAVVPEAFF
V gene: TRBV29-1
J gene: TRBJ1-1

CDR3 protein: CASSPDTSNTEAFF
V gene: TRBV7-3
J gene: TRBJ1-1

CDR3 protein: CASSPNRGRIDTQYF
V gene: TRBV18
J gene: TRBJ2-3

CDR3 protein: CSVAESGANVLTF
V gene: TRBV29-1
J gene: TRBJ2-6

CDR3 protein: CASSHHGGSLSYEQYF
V gene: TRBV5-4
J gene: TRBJ2-7

CDR3 protein: CASSMRQGAQGYTF
V gene: TRBV19
J gene: TRBJ1-2

CDR3 protein: CASSPGTSGNTGELFF
V gene: TRBV18
J gene: TRBJ2-2

CDR3 protein: CASGGGSTSYEQYF
V gene: TRBV28
J gene: TRBJ2-7

CDR3 protein: CASSSHGGTSGANTQYF
V gene: TRBV7-2
J gene: TRBJ2-3

CDR3 protein: CASSSSGRGIYGYTF
V gene: TRBV7-2
J gene: TRBJ1-2

CDR3 protein: CASSLHTGGSGNTIYF
V gene: TRBV28
J gene: TRBJ1-3

CDR3 protein: CASSPQVGATYEQYF
V gene: TRBV4-3
J gene: TRBJ2-7